This TCR beta chain was sequenced in a study of T cells in Graves' hyperthyroidism and ophthalmopathy. In the study overall: Peripheral blood sampling occurred at initial diagnosis, before any treatment.

This clonotype was seen many times. No antigen is known for it. Template material for amplifying TCR beta CDR3 regions consisted of RNA transcripts. A first-round RT-PCR of the TCR CDR3 used the HTBI primer set. TCRdb re-derived calls from the multiplex PCR reads in MiXCR, one entry per CDR3 protein. Of around 500,000 distinct CDR3 sequences in the sample, approximately 14% were seen once. Overall study findings and caveats: Ophthalmopathy prediction by the model preceded onset by a median about 6 months.

The ends were cut back, 3 bases at V and 0 bases at J, with 9 bases in the middle. The CDR3 runs to 15 residues. Source material: blood. This clonotype was sampled from a woman aged 40 to 50 with Graves' hyperthyroidism. The rearrangement links TRBV12-3 or TRBV12-4 to TRBJ1-3; D gene unclear. The CDR3 protein is CASSFGRNSGNTIYF. DNA of the CDR3: TGTGCCAGCAGTTTTGGACGAAACTCTGGAAACACCATATATTTT.